The 21 T cell receptor beta chains below were found in one sample sequenced in a study of shared clonotypes between healthy human individuals. Measured with immunoSEQ multiplex PCR; TCRdb has only the in-frame clones, and not every one. The repertoire holds 2 million to 2.5 million clones, with approximately 96% as singletons. Sequencing was performed on naive CD4+ T cells sorted from blood. Indicated subset: CD45RA+ positively selected. These receptors all stem from a man aged 18 to 29 in good health.

The CDR3: CASSLAGVWVEQFF. CDR3 DNA sequence: TGTGCCAGCAGTCTAGCGGGAGTTTGGGTTGAGCAGTTCTTC. The rearrangement joins TRBV28 to TRBJ2-1; 10 bases fit TRBD2. CDR3 size: 14 residues. Germline trimming cut 5 bases from V and 9 bases from J; bases unmatched to any gene: 7. Germline loops: CDR1 MDHEN, CDR2 SYDVKM.

Notes on this clone: This CDR3 is also generated by other DNA sequences in the sample. This chain connects TRBV9 to TRBJ2-7; tentatively, D is TRBD1 (5 bases). The CDR3 spans 14 residues. V was trimmed by 0 bases and J by 3 bases, leaving 10 bases between them. Looked up from germline, CDR1 is SGDLS and CDR2 is YYNGEE. CDR3 in DNA: TGTGCCAGCAGCGTAGATGACAGAGTCTACGAGCAGTACTTC. As protein: CASSVDDRVYEQYF.

This clone appeared once. V is TRBV5-4 and J is TRBJ2-3; the D is unclear. The V and J ends lost 2 bases and 4 bases respectively, with 5 bases between them. There are 12 residues in the CDR3. CDR1 is SGHNT, CDR2 YYREEE, per germline (reference sequence). The CDR3 bases are TGTGCCAGCAGCTTCATAGCAGATACGCAGTATTTT. The encoded protein is CASSFIADTQYF.

This chain connects TRBV7-9 to TRBJ2-7; tentatively, D is TRBD1 (6 bases). The germline V and J ends were trimmed by 2 bases and 3 bases, with 11 bases remaining between them. Germline assignment: CDR1 SEHNR and CDR2 FQNEAQ (reference sequence). The CDR3 has 14 residues. The chain's CDR3 is CASSLTQGDYEQYF. The CDR3 DNA is TGTGCCAGCAGCTTAACACAGGGAGACTACGAGCAGTACTTC.

The V gene is TRBV10-1, the J gene TRBJ1-2; 7 positions agree with TRBD1. With V trimmed by 6 bases and J by 4 bases, 11 bases remained unmatched. The CDR3 is 15 amino acids. Germline values: CDR1 WNHNN, CDR2 SYGVQD (reference sequence). The CDR3 is CASSPLTGRAYGYTF. The CDR3 nucleotides are TGCGCCAGCAGCCCTCTGACAGGGAGGGCCTATGGCTACACCTTC.

The chain couples TRBV5-4 to TRBJ1-2; weak D call: TRBD1 (6 bases). The CDR3 consists of 14 residues. CDR1 and CDR2 (germline): SGHNT, YYREEE (reference sequence). V lost 3 bases and J lost 0, with 9 bases in between. The CDR3: CASSSDSTNYGYTF. CDR3 nucleotide sequence: TGTGCCAGCAGCTCGGACAGTACTAACTATGGCTACACCTTC.

This clone was detected once. The CDR3 DNA reads as TGTGCCAGCAGTGTAGGGGTTGAGAGTCAGCCCCAGCATTTT. Translating it yields CASSVGVESQPQHF. The rearrangement joins TRBV6-1 to TRBJ1-5; D is perhaps TRBD1 (5 bases). V was clipped by 4 bases and J by 6 bases, with 13 bases between them. This CDR3 contains 14 residues. Germline-derived CDR1 and CDR2 are MNHNS and SASEGT.

The chain is built from TRBV6-1 and TRBJ1-5; tentatively, D is TRBD1 (5 bases). Between the trimmed V and J ends, which lost 5 bases and 1 base, there was a span of 12 bases. This CDR3 contains 15 residues. CDR1 is MNHNS, CDR2 SASEGT, per germline. The CDR3 loop reads CASSLNPGSNQPQHF. Here the CDR3 DNA reads TGTGCCAGCAGTCTAAACCCAGGGAGCAATCAGCCCCAGCATTTT.

The CDR3 spells CATSRPAGGPVNEQFF. The DNA for the CDR3 is TGTGCCACCAGCAGGCCAGCGGGGGGGCCTGTGAATGAGCAGTTCTTC. This chain connects TRBV15 to TRBJ2-1, with 10 nucleotides matching TRBD2. The CDR3 length is 16 residues. J gave up 7 bases and V 3 bases, and 9 bases lay outside the gene matches. Germline V gene sequence: CDR1 LNHNV, CDR2 YYDKDF (reference sequence).

The chain joins TRBV7-8 to TRBJ1-1; D remains ambiguous. Germline V lookup: CDR1 SGHVS, CDR2 FQNEAQ. V lost 5 bases to trimming and J lost 3 bases, with 10 bases between them. This CDR3 region has 13 residues. The CDR3: CASSPREDTEAFF. The CDR3 DNA reads TGTGCCAGCAGCCCCCGGGAGGACACTGAAGCTTTCTTT.

Details on this clone: Within the sample, other DNA sequences also encode this same CDR3. The chain has TRBV5-1 and TRBJ1-4, with a possible D match to TRBD1 (6 bases). The length of the CDR3 is 14 residues. Trimming cost V 0 bases and J 7 bases, with 10 bases left between them. CDR1 SGHRS and CDR2 YFSETQ come from the germline V gene. CDR3 DNA: TGCGCCAGCAGCTTGGACAGGGAGGGTGAAAAACTGTTTTTT. Translated, it gives CASSLDREGEKLFF.

V is TRBV4-1 and J is TRBJ2-3; TRBD1 might be the D (5 bases). CDR1 and CDR2 from the germline V gene are MGHRA and YSYEKL. Deletions cut 8 bases from V and 2 bases from J, with 14 bases between. The CDR3 loop spans 14 amino acids. CDR3 amino acids: CASSDSDITDTQYF. CDR3 nucleotide sequence: TGCGCCAGCTCGGATTCGGACATCACAGATACGCAGTATTTT.

J is TRBJ2-1 and V is TRBV6-6; possibly TRBD2 for D (5 bases). V gave up 7 bases and J gave up 4 bases, with 14 bases separating them. Germline loops: CDR1 MNHNY, CDR2 SVGAGI (reference sequence). CDR3 length: 14 amino acids. The CDR3 DNA follows: TGTGCCAGCAACCCCCCCCGGACTTACAATGAGCAGTTCTTC. Translation gives CASNPPRTYNEQFF.

The CDR3 DNA is TGCGCCAGCAGCTTTATGGCAGGAAAGAACACTGAAGCTTTCTTT. This encodes CASSFMAGKNTEAFF. This rearrangement joins TRBV5-1 to TRBJ1-1; no definite D call. Germline lookup yields CDR1 SGHRS and CDR2 YFSETQ. The length of the CDR3 is 15 residues. V was trimmed by 2 bases and J by 1 base, leaving 12 bases between them.

The rearrangement links TRBV6-5 to TRBJ1-6, with TRBD1 identical over 7 bases. The trim removed 6 bases at V and 3 bases at J, leaving 5 bases unmatched. The CDR3 is 15 amino acids. Germline-derived CDR1 and CDR2 are MNHEY and SVGAGI. The CDR3 bases are TGTGCCAGCAGCCAGGGACAGTTCTATAATTCACCCCTCCACTTT. Encoded protein: CASSQGQFYNSPLHF.

In nucleotides, the CDR3 is TGCACCAGCAGCCAAGAAGGCGGTTACACCTACAATGAGCAGTTCTTC. As protein: CTSSQEGGYTYNEQFF. The chain uses TRBV1 and TRBJ2-1; the table's D call, TRBD2, was not checked against the DNA. TRBV1 is tagged as a pseudogene. CDR3 length: 16 residues.

The genes are TRBV5-1 and TRBJ2-2; TRBD1 agrees at 8 bases. Trimming at V came to 3 bases and at J to 7 bases, leaving 5 bases not matched to a gene. Germline CDR1 reads SGHRS; CDR2 reads YFSETQ. CDR3 size: 14 residues. The CDR3 DNA follows: TGCGCCAGCAGCTCGGGACAGGCGGTCGGGGAGCTGTTTTTT. Protein sequence: CASSSGQAVGELFF.

The chain combines TRBV2 with TRBJ2-4, with D perhaps assigned TRBD1 or TRBD2 (7 bases each). Deletions cut 7 bases from V and 1 base from J, with 14 bases between. This CDR3 comprises 15 residues. Germline V gene data show CDR1 as SNHLY and CDR2 as FYNNEI. This CDR3 is CASTGEGAAKNIQYF. CDR3 bases: TGTGCCAGCACCGGGGAGGGGGCGGCCAAAAACATTCAGTACTTC.

V usage is TRBV18 and J usage is TRBJ2-7; unclear D gene. Germline CDR1 and CDR2: KGHSH and LQKENI. The CDR3 consists of 16 residues. V was clipped by 3 bases and J by 6 bases, with 21 bases between them. As DNA, the CDR3 is TGTGCCAGCTCACCTGAGTTTATTCGGACCCCCTCCGAGCAGTACTTC. This translates into CASSPEFIRTPSEQYF.

The chain uses TRBV11-3 and TRBJ2-5; no reliable D call. From germline, CDR1 is SGHNT and CDR2 YENEEA. Trimming shortened V by 1 base and J by 4 bases, and 7 bases separated the two germline ends. The CDR3 runs 13 residues. As DNA, the CDR3 is TGTGCCAGCAGCTTAGTCGCTGGAGAGACCCAGTACTTC. It encodes CASSLVAGETQYF.

The V call is TRBV18, the J call TRBJ1-1; 9 nucleotides align to TRBD1. The V gene end was trimmed by 3 bases and the J gene end by 5 bases; junction bases not matched to a gene: 4. Per the germline V gene, CDR1 is KGHSH and CDR2 is LQKENI. The CDR3 loop spans 14 amino acids. In DNA, the CDR3 is TGTGCCAGCTCACCCAGACAGGGGGAGACTGAAGCTTTCTTT. This codes for CASSPRQGETEAFF.